The 24 T cell receptor beta chains presented below share a single source sample, sequenced in a study of T cell responses to AZD1222 COVID-19 vaccine. Clones were read by immunoSEQ multiplex PCR, and TCRdb kept only the in-frame ones, dropping some. In the table there are about 90,000 clones, about 86% of which are singletons. Sequences were derived from peripheral blood, sampled on day 0 of AZD1222 vaccination. All receptors come from an adult in good health.

The chain has TRBV7-9 and TRBJ2-2; a weak D match, TRBD1 (5 bases). Trimming shortened V by 4 bases and J by 1 base, and 13 bases separated the two germline ends. This CDR3 comprises 16 residues. Germline V gene sequence: CDR1 SEHNR, CDR2 FQNEAQ (reference sequence). The CDR3 protein is CASSSRQGLNTGELFF. CDR3 sequence (DNA): TGTGCCAGCAGCTCCCGTCAGGGCCTGAACACCGGGGAGCTGTTTTTT.

The chain links TRBV10-2 to TRBJ2-7; unclear D gene. Germline V gene lookup returns CDR1 WSHSY and CDR2 SAAADI. This CDR3 has 12 amino acids. V lost 8 bases, J lost 2 bases, and 10 bases lay in between. CDR3 nucleotide sequence: TGCGCCAGCCGTCCGGGCCCCTACGAGCAGTACTTC. Its protein is CASRPGPYEQYF.

The gene calls are TRBV27 and TRBJ1-6; tentative D call: TRBD1 (6 bases). CDR3 length equals 14 residues. The V gene lost 6 bases and the J gene lost 3 bases, with 9 bases spanning the gap. Germline V gene sequence: CDR1 MNHEY, CDR2 SMNVEV (reference sequence). CDR3 protein: CASRGHNYNSPLHF. CDR3 DNA sequence: TGTGCCAGCAGGGGACACAACTATAATTCACCCCTCCACTTT.

V gene TRBV19 combines with J gene TRBJ2-7, with 12 bases matching TRBD1. Germline V gene data show CDR1 as LNHDA and CDR2 as SQIVND (reference sequence). Germline trimming cut 5 bases from V and 4 bases from J; bases unmatched to any gene: 6. This CDR3 is 15 amino acids long. This CDR3 is CASSDGTGGSYEQYF. As DNA, the CDR3 is TGTGCCAGTAGTGACGGGACAGGGGGCAGTTACGAGCAGTACTTC.

This rearrangement joins TRBV21-1 to TRBJ2-6; the table calls TRBD1, which could not be checked here. TRBV21-1 is a recognized pseudogene. There are 17 residues in the CDR3. The CDR3 bases are TGTGCCAGCAGTTTACCCTATAGGGGGTCAGGGGCCAACGTCCTGACTTTC. Amino acids: CASSLPYRGSGANVLTF.

V is TRBV28 and J is TRBJ1-4; D not resolved. The V gene's germline CDR1 is MDHEN and CDR2 SYDVKM. The V gene lost 2 bases and the J gene lost 9 bases, with 10 bases spanning the gap. The CDR3 totals 13 residues. The CDR3 DNA reads TGTGCCAGCAGTTTACCCGCTGATAAAAAACTGTTTTTT. Its protein is CASSLPADKKLFF. Full variable domain (remainder filled in from reference TRBV28 and TRBJ1-4): DVKVTQSSRYLVKRTGEKVFLECVQDMDHENMFWYRQDPGLGLRLIYFSYDVKMKEKGDIPEGYSVSREKKERFSLILESASTNQTSMYLCASSLPADKKLFFGSGTQLSVL.

The chain is built from TRBV12-3 or TRBV12-4 and TRBJ1-4, with 8 bases aligning to TRBD1. The CDR3 is made up of 13 amino acids. V lost 6 bases and J lost 6; bases outside the gene matches: 3. The DNA for the CDR3 is TGTGCCAGCAGACAGACAGGGGATGAAAAACTGTTTTTT. This sequence encodes CASRQTGDEKLFF.

This chain joins TRBV18 and TRBJ2-5; tentative D call: TRBD1 (6 bases). The CDR3 totals 14 residues. The V and J ends lost 3 bases and 1 base respectively, with 9 bases between them. The germline V gene encodes CDR1 KGHSH and CDR2 LQKENI. The DNA for the CDR3 is TGTGCCAGCTCACCCGGGACACTCCAAGAGACCCAGTACTTC. This encodes CASSPGTLQETQYF.

The rearrangement links TRBV19 to TRBJ2-1, with TRBD1 as a possible D gene (6 bases). Germline V CDR1 and CDR2: LNHDA, SQIVND (reference sequence). Trimming took off 3 bases at V and 4 bases at J, with 7 bases between the two ends. The length of the CDR3 is 13 residues. CDR3 DNA: TGTGCCAGTAGTATGGACAGATACAATGAGCAGTTCTTC. Protein product: CASSMDRYNEQFF.

The chain recombines TRBV27 with TRBJ2-2; D is uncertain. In germline, CDR1 is MNHEY, CDR2 SMNVEV (reference sequence). The CDR3 extends over 16 amino acids. Trimming removed 4 bases from V and 0 bases from J, with 12 bases in between. The CDR3 nucleotides are TGTGCCAGCAGTTACCTTACTGGTTCGAACACCGGGGAGCTGTTTTTT. Its protein product is CASSYLTGSNTGELFF.

The V call is TRBV18, the J call TRBJ1-5, with D hard to call. Germline loops: CDR1 KGHSH, CDR2 LQKENI. The CDR3 runs to 16 residues. Trimming cost V 5 bases and J 3 bases, with 17 bases left between them. As DNA, the CDR3 is TGTGCCAGCTCAGAAAACGACGGATTTTACAATCAGCCCCAGCATTTT. This translates into CASSENDGFYNQPQHF.

J is TRBJ1-1 and V is TRBV28; TRBD1 matches at 8 bases. This CDR3 has 14 amino acids. Germline V gene lookup returns CDR1 MDHEN and CDR2 SYDVKM. Unmatched junction bases numbered 7, after V lost 4 bases and J lost 6 bases. The CDR3 here is CASSSGGLVPEAFF. CDR3 DNA sequence: TGTGCCAGCAGTTCAGGGGGCCTGGTCCCTGAAGCTTTCTTT. The full variable domain, its missing parts supplied by reference TRBV28 and TRBJ1-1, is DVKVTQSSRYLVKRTGEKVFLECVQDMDHENMFWYRQDPGLGLRLIYFSYDVKMKEKGDIPEGYSVSREKKERFSLILESASTNQTSMYLCASSSGGLVPEAFFGQGTRLTVV.

The chain employs TRBV10-3 and TRBJ2-7, with 11 nucleotides matching TRBD2. J was trimmed by 5 bases and V by 0 bases; bases with no gene match: 3. Germline V gives CDR1 ENHRY, CDR2 SYGVKD. The CDR3 sequence is 15 residues long. The CDR3 loop reads CAISESTSGTNEQYF. The CDR3 DNA reads as TGTGCCATCAGTGAGTCGACTAGCGGGACCAACGAGCAGTACTTC.

This clone was seen once. V is TRBV9 and J is TRBJ2-2, with D perhaps TRBD1 or TRBD2 (5 bases each). The CDR3 length is 13 residues. The germline V and J ends were trimmed by 6 bases and 2 bases, with 8 bases remaining between them. The germline gives CDR1 SGDLS, CDR2 YYNGEE. The CDR3 DNA follows: TGTGCCAGCATGGGGACCAACACCGGGGAGCTGTTTTTT. Translating it yields CASMGTNTGELFF.

This chain's CDR3 is CASSLPSGASTDTQYF. CDR3 sequence (DNA): TGTGCCAGCAGCTTACCAAGCGGGGCTAGCACAGATACGCAGTATTTT. V is TRBV7-3 and J is TRBJ2-3, with 7 bases aligning to TRBD2. Germline V CDR1 and CDR2: SGHTA, FQGTGA. The CDR3 extends over 16 amino acids. After removal of 2 bases from V and 0 bases from J, the junction contained 5 bases not matched to a gene.

CDR3 in amino acids: CASSGVANTEAFF. The CDR3 nucleotides are TGTGCCAGCAGTGGAGTAGCGAACACTGAAGCTTTCTTT. The chain has TRBV28 and TRBJ1-1, with D unclear. Trimming removed 5 bases from V and 1 base from J, with 8 bases in between. Germline assignment: CDR1 MDHEN and CDR2 SYDVKM. The CDR3 has 13 residues.

The chain combines TRBV18 with TRBJ1-5; the D is unclear. The CDR3 totals 14 residues. Germline V gene data show CDR1 as KGHSH and CDR2 as LQKENI. V dropped 1 base and J dropped 5 bases, with 9 bases sitting between them. The CDR3 nucleotides read TGTGCCAGCTCACCACAAAAGGACGATCAGCCCCAGCATTTT. Amino acid sequence: CASSPQKDDQPQHF. Full variable domain (outside the CDR3, taken from reference TRBV18 and TRBJ1-5): NAGVMQNPRHLVRRRGQEARLRCSPMKGHSHVYWYRQLPEEGLKFMVYLQKENIIDESGMPKERFSAEFPKEGPSILRIQQVVRGDSAAYFCASSPQKDDQPQHFGDGTRLSIL.

CDR3 sequence: CASSLSGSSSNEQFF. DNA of the CDR3: TGCGCCAGCAGCTTAAGCGGGAGTTCCAGCAATGAGCAGTTCTTC. The chain carries TRBV5-1 and TRBJ2-1; 8 bases align to TRBD2. J lost 6 bases, V lost 2 bases, and 7 bases had no gene match. Germline CDR1 reads SGHRS; CDR2 reads YFSETQ. CDR3 length equals 15 residues.

This clone turned up a few times. The V call is TRBV7-2, the J call TRBJ2-7, with 9 bases aligning to TRBD2. The CDR3 sequence is 16 residues long. CDR1 is SGHTA, CDR2 FQGNSA, per germline. The J segment lost 3 bases and the V segment lost 5 bases, leaving 11 bases of the junction unmatched. The CDR3 DNA reads as TGTGCCAGCAGCCCGCGGCTAGCGGGAAGGGTCTACGAGCAGTACTTC. Translated, it gives CASSPRLAGRVYEQYF.

This chain connects TRBV11-2 to TRBJ1-6; tentatively, D is TRBD1 (6 bases). V lost 3 bases, J lost 5 bases, and 17 bases lay in between. This CDR3 comprises 17 residues. The germline CDR1 and CDR2 sequences are SGHAT and FQNNGV. The CDR3 coding sequence is TGTGCCAGCAGCTTCCGGCAGGGGTCCGTTGATAATTCACCCCTCCACTTT. It is translated as CASSFRQGSVDNSPLHF. Supplemented by reference TRBV11-2 and TRBJ1-6, the full variable domain reads EAGVAQSPRYKIIEKRQSVAFWCNPISGHATLYWYQQILGQGPKLLIQFQNNGVVDDSQLPKDRFSAERLKGVDSTLKIQPAKLEDSAVYLCASSFRQGSVDNSPLHFGNGTRLTVT.

The chain recombines TRBV4-1 with TRBJ2-7; 11 bases align to TRBD2. J was trimmed by 2 bases and V by 6 bases; bases with no gene match: 6. This CDR3 region has 15 residues. Germline V lookup: CDR1 MGHRA, CDR2 YSYEKL. CDR3 coding DNA: TGCGCCAGCAGTCCCATAGCGGGAGGGGCCTACGAGCAGTACTTC. Translation: CASSPIAGGAYEQYF.

This clone appeared a single time. The rearrangement links TRBV5-1 to TRBJ1-3; perhaps TRBD1 as D (5 bases). CDR1 SGHRS and CDR2 YFSETQ come from the germline V gene. V was clipped by 2 bases and J by 3 bases, with 9 bases between them. The CDR3 covers 14 residues. Here the CDR3 DNA reads TGCGCCAGCAGCTTTGGGGGAGGTGGAAACACCATATATTTT. It translates to CASSFGGGGNTIYF.

This chain links TRBV7-9 with TRBJ2-2; no clear D gene. V lost 5 bases, J lost 5 bases, and 6 bases lay in between. The length of the CDR3 is 12 residues. Germline-derived CDR1 and CDR2 are SEHNR and FQNEAQ (reference sequence). CDR3 amino acids: CASSEGTGELFF. Here the CDR3 DNA reads TGTGCCAGCAGCGAAGGGACCGGGGAGCTGTTTTTT.

This chain links TRBV12-3 or TRBV12-4 with TRBJ2-7; 8 bases match TRBD1. Trimming took 9 bases from V and 2 from J; bases not matched to a gene: 6. The CDR3 runs 13 residues. Here the CDR3 DNA reads TGTGCCAGTACAAGACAGGGGACCTACGAGCAGTACTTC. As protein: CASTRQGTYEQYF.